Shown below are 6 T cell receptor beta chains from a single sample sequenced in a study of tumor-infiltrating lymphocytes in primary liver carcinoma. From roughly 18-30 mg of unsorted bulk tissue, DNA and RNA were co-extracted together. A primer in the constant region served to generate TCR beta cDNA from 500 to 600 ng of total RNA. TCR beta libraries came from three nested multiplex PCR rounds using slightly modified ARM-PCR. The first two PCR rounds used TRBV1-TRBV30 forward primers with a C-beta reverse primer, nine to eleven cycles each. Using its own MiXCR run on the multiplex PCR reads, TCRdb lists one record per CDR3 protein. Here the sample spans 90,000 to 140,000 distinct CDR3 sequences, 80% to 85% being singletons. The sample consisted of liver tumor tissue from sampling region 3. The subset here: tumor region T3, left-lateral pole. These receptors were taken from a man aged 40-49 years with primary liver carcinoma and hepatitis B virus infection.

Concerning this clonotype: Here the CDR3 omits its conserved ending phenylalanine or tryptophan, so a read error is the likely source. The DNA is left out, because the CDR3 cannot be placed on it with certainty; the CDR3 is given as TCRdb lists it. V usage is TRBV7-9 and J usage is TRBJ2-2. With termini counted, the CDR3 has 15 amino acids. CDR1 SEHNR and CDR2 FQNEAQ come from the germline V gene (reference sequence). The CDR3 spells CASSQSTTNTGELFS.

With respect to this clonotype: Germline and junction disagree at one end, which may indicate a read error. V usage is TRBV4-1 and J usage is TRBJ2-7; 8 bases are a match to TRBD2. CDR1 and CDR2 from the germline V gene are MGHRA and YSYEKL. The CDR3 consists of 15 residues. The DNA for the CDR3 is TGCGCCAGCAGCAAAACTAGCGGTAGCTCCTACGAGCAGTATTTC. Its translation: CASSKTSGSSYEQYF.

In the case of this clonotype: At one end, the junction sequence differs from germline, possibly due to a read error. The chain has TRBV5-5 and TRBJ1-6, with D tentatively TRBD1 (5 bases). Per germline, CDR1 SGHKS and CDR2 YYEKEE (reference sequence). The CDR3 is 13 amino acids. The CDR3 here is CASSLKGNSPFHF. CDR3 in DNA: TGTGCCAGCAGCCTCAAGGGGAATTCACCCTTCCACTTT.

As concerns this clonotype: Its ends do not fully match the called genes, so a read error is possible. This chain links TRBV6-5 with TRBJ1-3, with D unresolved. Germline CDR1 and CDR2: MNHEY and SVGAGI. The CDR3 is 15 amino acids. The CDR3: CASSYRTSSGNTTYF. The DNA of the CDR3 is TGTGCTAGCAGTTACCGGACGTCCTCTGGAAACACCACATATTTT.

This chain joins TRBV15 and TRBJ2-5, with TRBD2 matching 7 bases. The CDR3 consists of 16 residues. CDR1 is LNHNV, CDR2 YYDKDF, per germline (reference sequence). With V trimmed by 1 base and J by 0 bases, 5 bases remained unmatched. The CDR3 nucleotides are TGTGCCACCAGCAGAGGAACGGGAGGTTACCAAGAGACCCAGTACTTC. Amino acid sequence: CATSRGTGGYQETQYF.

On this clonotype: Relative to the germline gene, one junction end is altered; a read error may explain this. The CDR3 here is CTARDQVNYGYTF. The CDR3 DNA reads as TGCACTGCTAGAGATCAGGTTAACTATGGCTACACCTTC. V usage is TRBV20-1 and J usage is TRBJ1-2, with D unclear. This CDR3 is 13 amino acids long. Germline V gives CDR1 DFQATT, CDR2 SNEGSKA (reference sequence).